Below, one TCR beta chain is given with its context. Antigen: not known. The data stem from a study of cytomegalovirus exposure and HLA in healthy donors. Study-wide context: The approximately 110 validation repertoires and the roughly 700 first-cohort repertoires shared a platform, a later analysis reported. Study-level points and caveats: Usually a TCR sequence was rare, but some public TCRs were found in many donors.

TCRdb's copy holds only in-frame clones and misses some; the assay was immunoSEQ multiplex PCR. The table shows approximately 170,000 clones, with around four fifths occurring only once. The CDR3 is 15 residues long. Germline values: CDR1 MNHEY, CDR2 SVGAGI. Trimming left V 2 bases short and J 5 bases short, with 14 bases between. While the first cohort had 650 to 850 subjects, the donors belonged to the separate validation cohort of 100 to 150 subjects. This clonotype originated in a man between 25 and 39 years old in good health and CMV-seropositive. The chain has TRBV6-5 and TRBJ2-3; a weak D match, TRBD2 (5 bases). Specimen: PBMCs. CDR3 loop: CASSYLASNRDTQYF. The CDR3 bases are TGTGCCAGCAGTTACCTGGCTAGCAACCGAGATACGCAGTATTTT.